Each of the 29 T cell receptor beta chains below was sequenced from the same sample in a study of T cells after yellow fever vaccination. TCRdb used MiXCR to reprocess the 5' RACE reads, holding one entry per CDR3 protein. This sample carries 250,000 or so distinct CDR3 sequences, 6.9% of them seen once, and the ten largest clones take approximately 0.85%. Specimen: CD4+ T cells sorted from PBMCs, collected 15 days after the yellow fever booster vaccination. The receptors were sampled from a man aged 25 to 40 who received the YFV17D yellow fever vaccine.

This clonotype was seen more than once but under ten times. The V call is TRBV4-1, the J call TRBJ2-1; D tentatively reads TRBD1 or TRBD2 (6 bases each). CDR3 length equals 15 residues. Trimming removed 4 bases from V and 2 bases from J, with 12 bases in between. Germline CDR1 reads MGHRA; CDR2 reads YSYEKL. CDR3 sequence: CASSRGAGTYNEQFF. The CDR3 DNA reads as TGCGCCAGCAGCCGGGGGGCAGGGACCTACAATGAGCAGTTCTTC.

This clonotype has a count of ten or more. Written as DNA, the CDR3 is TGTGCCAGCAGCTCCCAGGGGGGGATTCAGACCCAGTACTTC. This translates into CASSSQGGIQTQYF. This rearrangement joins TRBV7-8 to TRBJ2-5; D may match TRBD1 or TRBD2 (7 bases each). Trimming left V 4 bases short and J 6 bases short, with 15 bases between. Germline V CDR1 and CDR2: SGHVS, FQNEAQ. The CDR3 runs 14 residues. Variable domain in full (rest from reference TRBV7-8 and TRBJ2-5): GAGVSQSPRYKVAKRGQDVALRCDPISGHVSLFWYQQALGQGPEFLTYFQNEAQLDKSGLPSDRFFAERPEGSVSTLKIQRTQQEDSAVYLCASSSQGGIQTQYFGPGTRLLVL.

V and J are TRBV5-4 and TRBJ2-1; D gene unclear. Trimming cost V 3 bases and J 2 bases, with 12 bases left between them. Per germline, CDR1 SGHNT and CDR2 YYREEE (reference sequence). The CDR3 loop spans 15 amino acids. Written as DNA, the CDR3 is TGTGCCAGCAGCTCTTGGGCAGCCACCTACAATGAGCAGTTCTTC. This sequence encodes CASSSWAATYNEQFF. Supplemented by reference TRBV5-4 and TRBJ2-1, the full variable domain reads ETGVTQSPTHLIKTRGQQVTLRCSSQSGHNTVSWYQQALGQGPQFIFQYYREEENGRGNFPPRFSGLQFPNYSSELNVNALELDDSALYLCASSSWAATYNEQFFGPGTRLTVL.

The chain carries TRBV20-1 and TRBJ1-6, with D uncertain. Germline V gives CDR1 DFQATT, CDR2 SNEGSKA (reference sequence). V was shortened by 3 bases and J by 6 bases, with 9 bases between the two germline ends. CDR3 size: 13 residues. As DNA, the CDR3 is TGCAGTGCTAGGATAGGCTCTAATTCACCCCTCCACTTT. This sequence encodes CSARIGSNSPLHF.

The V gene is TRBV21-1, the J gene TRBJ2-3. TRBV21-1 is an annotated pseudogene. The CDR3 totals 16 residues. This chain's CDR3 is CASSKWRNLCTDTQYF. CDR3 DNA sequence: TGTGCCAGCAGCAAGTGGCGGAACCTTTGCACAGATACGCAGTATTTT.

The table lists this clonotype with a few counts. The chain links TRBV12-3 or TRBV12-4 to TRBJ2-1; 10 bases line up with TRBD2. CDR3 length: 15 amino acids. The J segment lost 7 bases and the V segment lost 5 bases, leaving 8 bases of the junction unmatched. CDR3 protein: CASSKAGGPGNEQFF. The CDR3 nucleotides are TGTGCCAGCAGTAAAGCGGGAGGGCCAGGGAATGAGCAGTTCTTC.

This clonotype appeared many times. The chain links TRBV5-6 to TRBJ2-3; 9 nucleotides agree with TRBD2. The CDR3 is made up of 16 amino acids. Germline V CDR1 and CDR2: SGHDT, YYEEEE. The ends lost 4 bases at V and 0 bases at J; junction bases unmatched: 6. The CDR3 reads CASSPRLAGSTDTQYF. Written as DNA, the CDR3 is TGTGCCAGCAGCCCACGCCTAGCGGGAAGCACAGATACGCAGTATTTT.

About this clonotype: At one end the junction does not follow the germline gene, possibly because of a read error. The CDR3 sequence is CDISELQGSYNEQFF. The CDR3, as DNA: TGTGACATCAGTGAACTACAGGGATCCTACAATGAGCAGTTCTTC. This rearrangement joins TRBV10-3 to TRBJ2-1; TRBD1 might be the D (6 bases). Germline CDR1 reads ENHRY; CDR2 reads SYGVKD. This CDR3 contains 15 residues.

Comments on this clonotype: A much larger clone lies a single base off, so this may be a read error. The V gene is TRBV29-1, the J gene TRBJ2-5; TRBD1 agrees at 7 bases. This CDR3 has 12 residues. Per germline, CDR1 SQVTM and CDR2 ANQGSEA. The CDR3 loop reads CSIDRVAETQYF. The CDR3 DNA reads TGCAGCATTGACAGGGTCGCGGAGACCCAGTACTTC.

This clonotype was detected many times. The rearrangement links TRBV29-1 to TRBJ1-5; a weak D match, TRBD1 (5 bases). The CDR3 covers 13 residues. Germline V gives CDR1 SQVTM, CDR2 ANQGSEA. V lost 4 bases and J lost 4, with 11 bases in between. CDR3 nucleotides: TGCAGCGTTGCACAGGAGCAGAATCAGCCCCAGCATTTT. Its translation: CSVAQEQNQPQHF. Full variable domain (outside the CDR3, taken from reference TRBV29-1 and TRBJ1-5): SAVISQKPSRDICQRGTSLTIQCQVDSQVTMMFWYRQQPGQSLTLIATANQGSEATYESGFVIDKFPISRPNLTFSTLTVSNMSPEDSSIYLCSVAQEQNQPQHFGDGTRLSIL.

This sequence joins TRBV20-1 and TRBJ1-5, with TRBD1 as a possible D gene (6 bases). This CDR3 is built from 13 residues. Trimming shortened V by 4 bases and J by 2 bases, and 9 bases separated the two germline ends. Germline V lookup: CDR1 DFQATT, CDR2 SNEGSKA (reference sequence). CDR3 protein: CSANRQGNQPQHF. CDR3 in DNA: TGCAGTGCTAACAGACAGGGCAATCAGCCCCAGCATTTT.

This clonotype was observed a few times. This chain connects TRBV7-2 to TRBJ2-7, with TRBD2 matching over 7 bases. This CDR3 has 14 residues. CDR1 is SGHTA and CDR2 is FQGNSA in the germline V gene. The V gene end was trimmed by 4 bases and the J gene end by 2 bases; junction bases not matched to a gene: 5. In DNA form, the CDR3 reads TGTGCCAGCAGCTCCAGGGAGGGAACCTACGAGCAGTACTTC. This codes for CASSSREGTYEQYF.

V usage is TRBV25-1 and J usage is TRBJ2-7; weak D call: TRBD2 (6 bases). Trimming took 1 base from V and 8 from J, leaving 24 bases between them. CDR1 and CDR2 from the germline V gene are MGHDK and SYGVNS. The CDR3 sequence is 17 residues long. CDR3 nucleotides: TGTGCCAGCAGTGAATGTCTGCGGTGGCAGGGTGGAGGGCAGCAGTACTTC. This encodes CASSECLRWQGGGQQYF.

This clonotype was detected ten times or more. This chain links TRBV28 with TRBJ2-7; D is ambiguous. Germline V CDR1 and CDR2: MDHEN, SYDVKM. The V end lost 3 bases, the J end lost 4 bases, and 7 bases lay between the germline ends. The CDR3 loop spans 12 amino acids. The CDR3 loop is CASSFLTYEQYF. The CDR3 DNA reads TGTGCCAGCAGTTTTCTGACTTACGAGCAGTACTTC.

This clonotype was seen many times. The chain couples TRBV5-1 to TRBJ2-7, with D perhaps TRBD2 (6 bases). The CDR3 length is 15 residues. Germline lookup yields CDR1 SGHRS and CDR2 YFSETQ. With 0 bases removed from V and 7 bases from J, the gap between germline ends came to 17 bases. The CDR3 reads CASSLVAGRITEQYF. Written as DNA, the CDR3 is TGCGCCAGCAGCTTGGTGGCAGGGAGGATTACAGAGCAGTACTTC.

There are many counts of this clonotype. This sequence joins TRBV3-1 and TRBJ1-1, with D maybe TRBD1 (5 bases). The V and J ends lost 6 bases and 6 bases respectively, with 14 bases between them. Germline V gene data show CDR1 as LGHDT and CDR2 as YNNKEL (reference sequence). The CDR3 runs to 13 residues. CDR3 residues: CASSLQVNAEAFF. The DNA of the CDR3 is TGTGCCAGCAGTCTACAGGTTAATGCTGAAGCTTTCTTT.

This chain uses TRBV2 with TRBJ2-3; possibly TRBD1 or TRBD2 for D (6 bases each). Trimming removed 8 bases from V and 5 bases from J, with 14 bases in between. The V gene's germline CDR1 is SNHLY and CDR2 FYNNEI. This CDR3 has 13 residues. The chain's CDR3 is CASGGDNKDTQYF. CDR3 nucleotide sequence: TGTGCCAGCGGAGGGGACAATAAAGATACGCAGTATTTT.

This clonotype was seen ten or more times. V and J are TRBV7-2 and TRBJ2-7, with a weak D call TRBD1 (6 bases). This CDR3 contains 16 residues. The V end was cut by 1 base, the J end by 2 bases, with 15 bases between. The germline CDR1 and CDR2 sequences are SGHTA and FQGNSA. In DNA, the CDR3 is TGTGCCAGCAGCTTAGTTTTCGACAGGACCACCTACGAGCAGTACTTC. Translated: CASSLVFDRTTYEQYF.

The J gene is TRBJ1-6, the V gene TRBV29-1; TRBD1 is a possible D gene (5 bases). V was cut by 7 bases and J by 9 bases, with 19 bases left in between. The germline CDR1 and CDR2 sequences are SQVTM and ANQGSEA. This CDR3 has 14 residues. The CDR3 nucleotides read TGCAGCGCTCGGGACGGCGCGGAGGGTTCACCCCTCCACTTT. It codes for CSARDGAEGSPLHF.

This clonotype was counted at least ten times. The chain recombines TRBV20-1 with TRBJ2-5; D not resolved. Between the trimmed V and J ends, which lost 4 bases and 12 bases, there was a span of 15 bases. This CDR3 comprises 11 residues. CDR1 and CDR2 (germline): DFQATT, SNEGSKA (reference sequence). The CDR3 coding sequence is TGCAGTGCTATATGGTTGAAACGGGAGTACTTC. It encodes CSAIWLKREYF.

This clonotype was detected only a few times. The chain is built from TRBV15 and TRBJ2-7; D is unclear. The CDR3 loop spans 12 amino acids. Trimming took off 0 bases at V and 7 bases at J, with 7 bases between the two ends. CDR1 LNHNV and CDR2 YYDKDF come from the germline V gene (reference sequence). This chain's CDR3 is CATSRDRREQYF. The CDR3 DNA follows: TGTGCCACCAGCAGAGACCGACGGGAGCAGTACTTC.

This clonotype was observed a handful of times. This chain links TRBV10-3 with TRBJ2-5; perhaps D is TRBD1 or TRBD2 (6 bases each). Germline CDR1 and CDR2: ENHRY and SYGVKD. The V gene lost 4 bases and the J gene lost 5 bases, with 14 bases spanning the gap. CDR3 length: 14 amino acids. In DNA form, the CDR3 reads TGTGCCATCAGTGTAGGGGGGCCGGGGGAGACCCAGTACTTC. This codes for CAISVGGPGETQYF.

This clonotype was seen a handful of times. The gene calls are TRBV9 and TRBJ2-1; TRBD2 aligns across 7 bases. Germline loops: CDR1 SGDLS, CDR2 YYNGEE. The CDR3 runs to 16 residues. Germline trimming cut 4 bases from V and 5 bases from J; bases unmatched to any gene: 12. The CDR3: CASSIRGSGSDNEQFF. Here the CDR3 DNA reads TGTGCCAGCAGCATTCGCGGTAGCGGGTCAGACAATGAGCAGTTCTTC.

This clonotype came up a few times. The chain recombines TRBV5-1 with TRBJ2-6; possible D gene TRBD2, 6 bases. CDR1 SGHRS and CDR2 YFSETQ come from the germline V gene. Trimming left V 1 base short and J 0 bases short, with 14 bases between. The CDR3 is 18 residues long. Written as DNA, the CDR3 is TGCGCCAGCAGCTTGTTGCGGGGAGGAGGCTCTGGGGCCAACGTCCTGACTTTC. Its protein product is CASSLLRGGGSGANVLTF.

In its sample, this clonotype was seen a few times. This chain uses TRBV29-1 with TRBJ1-2; a weak D match, TRBD1 (6 bases). Trimming removed 6 bases at V and 0 bases at J, with 14 bases between. Germline V gene data show CDR1 as SQVTM and CDR2 as ANQGSEA. The CDR3 spans 14 residues. CDR3 region: CSVLQGVPNYGYTF. For the CDR3, the DNA is TGCAGCGTACTACAGGGAGTCCCTAACTATGGCTACACCTTC.

In this sample, this clonotype turned up a few times. V and J are TRBV7-2 and TRBJ2-7; TRBD2 matches at 8 bases. There are 14 residues in the CDR3. Trimming cost V 6 bases and J 5 bases; bases outside gene matches: 9. CDR1 is SGHTA, CDR2 FQGNSA, per germline. The CDR3 bases are TGTGCCAGCAGTCGAAGCGGGAGAGTCAACGAGCAGTACTTC. Protein sequence: CASSRSGRVNEQYF.

The sample holds many counts of this clonotype. The V and J genes are TRBV3-1 and TRBJ2-3, with TRBD2 identical over 10 bases. Germline values: CDR1 LGHDT, CDR2 YNNKEL (reference sequence). CDR3 length equals 16 residues. The J segment lost 2 bases and the V segment lost 1 base, leaving 3 bases of the junction unmatched. The CDR3 sequence: CASSQVTSGNTDTQYF. CDR3 bases: TGTGCCAGCAGCCAAGTTACTAGCGGGAACACAGATACGCAGTATTTT.

This clonotype was counted many times. The chain employs TRBV25-1 and TRBJ2-7; 9 nucleotides line up with TRBD2. Germline V lookup: CDR1 MGHDK, CDR2 SYGVNS. CDR3 length equals 15 residues. V lost 5 bases, J lost 6 bases, and 11 bases stayed unmatched. The CDR3 nucleotides are TGTGCCAGCAGTACCCTAGGGCGGGAGGGCCCCGAGCAGTACTTC. Protein product: CASSTLGREGPEQYF.

This clonotype was recorded a few times. The chain links TRBV29-1 to TRBJ2-5; 9 nucleotides align to TRBD2. CDR1 is SQVTM and CDR2 is ANQGSEA in the germline V gene. CDR3 size: 12 residues. V lost 7 bases and J lost 9; bases outside the gene matches: 9. This chain's CDR3 is CSGGLAKEPQYF. In DNA, the CDR3 is TGCAGCGGGGGACTAGCCAAGGAGCCCCAGTACTTC.